This T cell receptor beta chain appears in the sequencing data of a study of control samples from healthy donors and cancer patients. TCRdb's copy holds only in-frame clones and misses some; the assay was immunoSEQ multiplex PCR. This table holds 120,000 to 150,000 clones, more than 90% found once. The TCR originated in a man in his thirties or forties in good health. Specimen: blood.

CDR3 nucleotide sequence: TGCGCCAGCAGCTTGGCTCGGGGGACGGGTAGCGGGAGAGGGTTTGCCTACAATGAGCAGTTCTTC. This gives the protein CASSLARGTGSGRGFAYNEQFF. This rearrangement joins TRBV5-1 to TRBJ2-1; 9 nucleotides align to TRBD2. From germline, CDR1 is SGHRS and CDR2 YFSETQ. Unmatched junction bases numbered 21, after V lost 0 bases and J lost 2 bases. The CDR3 runs to 22 residues.